This T cell receptor (beta chain) was documented in a study of cytomegalovirus exposure and HLA in healthy donors. General study points: TCR beta chains numbering more than 150 were designated cytomegalovirus-associated. Later on, analysis showed that most CMV-associated TCR beta chains appeared to be HLA-restricted. In an earlier analysis, most TCR beta V segments were productive about 90% or about 30% of the time. Analysis was performed later, and it showed HLA-associated TCR beta chains to be more clonally expanded than equally common others.

About this clone: Its antigen is unidentified.

Germline loops: CDR1 SEHNR, CDR2 FQNEAQ (reference sequence). V lost 2 bases, J lost 1 base, and 8 bases lay in between. The CDR3 length is 14 residues. The PCR made use of 60 Vbeta and 13 Jbeta primers. Only in-frame clones appear in the TCRdb table, and some are missing; sequencing was by immunoSEQ multiplex PCR. Found here are fewer than 130,000 clones; the top ten clones hold under 0.7%. The chain combines TRBV7-9 with TRBJ1-1; D is ambiguous. The sequence was collected from a man in his forties or fifties in good health and CMV-seronegative. Sequenced: PBMCs. CDR3 sequence (DNA): TGTGCCAGCAGCTTACGGTTTAAGAACACTGAAGCTTTCTTT. Translating it yields CASSLRFKNTEAFF.